This T cell receptor beta chain was captured in a study of cytomegalovirus exposure and HLA in healthy donors. Study-wide results and limits: Some segments of the V type, notably TRBV6-2 and TRBV6-3, were excluded as indistinguishable. Specificity of a few CMV-associated chains for CMV antigens was verified in vitro. Evidence from a later analysis indicated that most CMV-associated TCR beta chains looked HLA-restricted. Accurate HLA-A and HLA-B prediction from TCR beta sequences was reported for most subjects.

As regards this clone: Its antigen is currently unknown.

Trimming took off 0 bases at V and 6 bases at J, with 14 bases between the two ends. The CDR3 consists of 15 residues. Per the germline V gene, CDR1 is LGHNA and CDR2 is YNFKEQ. PCR was performed using 60 Vbeta and 13 Jbeta primers. Measured with immunoSEQ multiplex PCR; TCRdb has only the in-frame clones, and not every one. The sample lists about 52,000 clones, about three quarters occurring once. The chain couples TRBV4-2 to TRBJ1-1; D unresolved. Material: PBMCs. This receptor was identified in a woman aged 45-65 years in good health and CMV-seronegative. CDR3 region: CASSQDRTPESEAFF. The CDR3 nucleotides read TGTGCCAGCAGCCAAGATAGAACGCCGGAGTCTGAAGCTTTCTTT.